The next 29 T cell receptor beta chains were all read from a single sample in a study of blood T cell repertoires in COVID-19. Profiling relied on immunoSEQ multiplex PCR, and the TCRdb table lists in-frame clones only, not all of them. The table records more than 400,000 clones, around 91% of them present only once. Sequencing was performed on PBMCs or T cells enriched from blood (not recorded which). The source is a man aged 18 to 29 who had recovered from COVID-19.

The chain combines TRBV18 with TRBJ2-3, with 7 bases identical to TRBD2. Germline V gene lookup returns CDR1 KGHSH and CDR2 LQKENI. The CDR3 is 16 amino acids. The V gene end was trimmed by 2 bases and the J gene end by 0 bases; junction bases not matched to a gene: 5. The CDR3, as DNA: TGTGCCAGCTCACCATCGCTAGCGGTTAGCACAGATACGCAGTATTTT. Protein: CASSPSLAVSTDTQYF.

The chain couples TRBV3-1 (or the pseudogene TRBV3-2) to TRBJ1-1; the match to TRBD1 covers 7 bases. The CDR3 covers 13 residues. Per the germline V gene, CDR1 is LGHDT and CDR2 is YNNKEL (reference sequence). Unmatched junction bases numbered 7, after V lost 1 base and J lost 11 bases. CDR3 DNA sequence: TGTGCCAGCAGCCAAGGGGCAGGGGACAGTGCTTTCTTT. Protein: CASSQGAGDSAFF.

The gene calls are TRBV11-2 and TRBJ1-2; 8 nucleotides agree with TRBD1. The germline CDR1 and CDR2 sequences are SGHAT and FQNNGV. There are 16 residues in the CDR3. Trimming cost V 3 bases and J 2 bases; bases outside gene matches: 8. The CDR3 loop reads CASSFIRGQGNYGYTF. CDR3 in DNA: TGTGCCAGCAGCTTTATCAGGGGGCAAGGGAACTATGGCTACACCTTC.

The chain uses TRBV5-1 and TRBJ1-6, with D tentatively TRBD1 (6 bases). Germline V gene data show CDR1 as SGHRS and CDR2 as YFSETQ. CDR3 length equals 13 residues. Trimming pared 2 bases from V and 9 bases from J, leaving 9 bases between. The CDR3 DNA sequence: TGCGCCAGCAGCTTAGGCAGGGGTTCACCCCTCCACTTT. Translating it yields CASSLGRGSPLHF. The full variable domain, rest sourced from reference TRBV5-1 and TRBJ1-6, is KAGVTQTPRYLIKTRGQQVTLSCSPISGHRSVSWYQQTPGQGLQFLFEYFSETQRNKGNFPGRFSGRQFSNSRSEMNVSTLELGDSALYLCASSLGRGSPLHFGNGTRLTVT.

The V gene is TRBV14, the J gene TRBJ1-1; D is unclear. The germline V gene has CDR1 SGHDN and CDR2 FVKESK. Trimming left V 5 bases short and J 1 base short, with 8 bases between. The CDR3 spans 13 residues. This CDR3 reads CASSGGTNTEAFF. The DNA for the CDR3 is TGTGCCAGCAGCGGAGGAACGAACACTGAAGCTTTCTTT.

V gene TRBV6-5 combines with J gene TRBJ2-7; perhaps TRBD1 as D (5 bases). The CDR3 sequence is 14 residues long. Germline V CDR1 and CDR2: MNHEY, SVGAGI. V lost 5 bases, J lost 0 bases, and 11 bases lay in between. This chain's CDR3 is CASSQGLGSYEQYF. DNA of the CDR3: TGTGCCAGCAGTCAGGGTCTGGGCTCCTACGAGCAGTACTTC.

This chain links TRBV19 with TRBJ1-2; 7 nucleotides agree with TRBD1. Germline CDR1 LNHDA, CDR2 SQIVND (reference sequence). This CDR3 has 15 residues. V was clipped by 10 bases and J by 4 bases; unmatched bases: 15. CDR3 sequence reads: CATTQVTGWGYGYTF. The CDR3 DNA follows: TGTGCCACCACCCAAGTGACAGGGTGGGGCTATGGCTACACCTTC.

This sequence joins TRBV5-1 and TRBJ1-1; TRBD1 is a possible D gene (6 bases). Looked up from germline, CDR1 is SGHRS and CDR2 is YFSETQ. This CDR3 is 15 amino acids long. The germline V and J ends were trimmed by 0 bases and 7 bases, with 16 bases remaining between them. The CDR3 region is CASSLAGGRRLEAFF. The CDR3 region has the DNA TGCGCCAGCAGCTTGGCTGGGGGCAGGAGACTTGAAGCTTTCTTT. Using reference TRBV5-1 and TRBJ1-1 for the parts outside the CDR3, the full variable domain is KAGVTQTPRYLIKTRGQQVTLSCSPISGHRSVSWYQQTPGQGLQFLFEYFSETQRNKGNFPGRFSGRQFSNSRSEMNVSTLELGDSALYLCASSLAGGRRLEAFFGQGTRLTVV.

The chain carries TRBV7-9 and TRBJ1-2, with TRBD1 as a possible D gene (5 bases). CDR3 length equals 11 residues. Germline CDR1 reads SEHNR; CDR2 reads FQNEAQ (reference sequence). Trimming took 6 bases from V and 12 from J, leaving 14 bases between them. CDR3 protein: CASRSTASHTF. CDR3 nucleotides: TGTGCCAGCAGATCGACAGCCTCACACACCTTC.

This chain links TRBV29-1 with TRBJ2-7, with D perhaps TRBD2 (6 bases). CDR1 and CDR2 from the germline V gene are SQVTM and ANQGSEA. V was cut by 4 bases and J by 4 bases, with 11 bases left in between. CDR3 length: 12 amino acids. This chain's CDR3 is CSVVGGGYEQYF. CDR3 coding DNA: TGCAGCGTTGTGGGGGGTGGTTACGAGCAGTACTTC.

The chain carries TRBV5-1 and TRBJ2-2; TRBD1 agrees at 9 bases. The CDR3 has 18 amino acids. The trim removed 5 bases at V and 3 bases at J, leaving 14 bases unmatched. In germline, CDR1 is SGHRS, CDR2 YFSETQ. CDR3: CASRSRDRDKQDTGELFF. CDR3 nucleotide sequence: TGCGCCAGCAGGTCGAGGGACAGGGATAAGCAAGACACCGGGGAGCTGTTTTTT.

In regard to this clone: In the same sample, other DNA sequences code for this CDR3. The genes are TRBV7-2 and TRBJ2-1, with a tentative D call TRBD2 (6 bases). Germline-derived CDR1 and CDR2 are SGHTA and FQGNSA. The length of the CDR3 is 13 residues. Trimming removed 1 base from V and 10 bases from J, with 11 bases in between. The CDR3 DNA follows: TGTGCCAGCAGCTTAGTGGCGGGGAACGAGCAGTTCTTC. This gives the protein CASSLVAGNEQFF.

This clone appeared a single time. CDR3 coding DNA: TGTGCCATCCGTAGGGAGGACTATGGCTACACCTTC. It codes for CAIRREDYGYTF. This chain uses TRBV10-3 with TRBJ1-2, with D unclear. CDR1 and CDR2 from the germline V gene are ENHRY and SYGVKD. The CDR3 is made up of 12 amino acids. The V end lost 8 bases, the J end lost 3 bases, and 10 bases lay between the germline ends.

V usage is TRBV2 and J usage is TRBJ1-2; 9 bases align to TRBD1. The V and J ends lost 5 bases and 8 bases, in that order; junction bases with no gene match: 9. The CDR3 contains 14 residues. Germline CDR1 and CDR2: SNHLY and FYNNEI. The CDR3 loop is CASSQGQGLFGYTF. In nucleotides, the CDR3 is TGTGCCAGCAGTCAAGGACAGGGGCTTTTCGGCTACACCTTC.

The chain recombines TRBV3-1 (or the pseudogene TRBV3-2) with TRBJ1-3; 7 bases align to TRBD1. Per the germline V gene, CDR1 is LGHDT and CDR2 is YNNKEL (reference sequence). CDR3 length equals 16 residues. V shed 4 bases, J shed 1 base, and the junction held 7 bases outside the gene matches. The DNA for the CDR3 is TGTGCCAGCAGCCCGCGGACAGGCGGGTCTGGAAACACCATATATTTT. Its translation is CASSPRTGGSGNTIYF.

The CDR3 DNA reads as TGTGCCAGCAGCCAAAATGGACAGGGAATATCTGGCTACACCTTC. The encoded protein is CASSQNGQGISGYTF. The chain joins TRBV16 to TRBJ1-2; 8 positions agree with TRBD1. Per the germline V gene, CDR1 is KGHSY and CDR2 is FQNENV. This CDR3 is built from 15 residues. V was clipped by 2 bases and J by 7 bases; unmatched bases: 9.

V is TRBV10-2 and J is TRBJ1-4, with D uncertain. The germline V and J ends were trimmed by 6 bases and 4 bases, with 12 bases remaining between them. This CDR3 comprises 14 residues. Germline V gene sequence: CDR1 WSHSY, CDR2 SAAADI. The CDR3 nucleotides read TGCGCCAGCAGCGACACCCAGTTTAATGAAAAACTGTTTTTT. It specifies CASSDTQFNEKLFF.

This chain links TRBV4-2 with TRBJ1-1, with D tentatively TRBD1 (6 bases). The CDR3 covers 14 residues. From germline, CDR1 is LGHNA and CDR2 YNFKEQ. Trimming removed 0 bases at V and 2 bases at J, with 7 bases between. For the CDR3, the DNA is TGTGCCAGCAGCCAAGAGGACAGCAACACTGAAGCTTTCTTT. Protein sequence: CASSQEDSNTEAFF.

This chain uses TRBV10-1 with TRBJ2-1; 11 bases fit TRBD2. Trimming took 2 bases from V and 0 from J; bases not matched to a gene: 3. This CDR3 comprises 17 residues. The V gene's germline CDR1 is WNHNN and CDR2 SYGVQD (reference sequence). The CDR3 region has the DNA TGCGCCAGCAGTGAGGGGACTAGCGGAGTCTCCTACAATGAGCAGTTCTTC. This translates into CASSEGTSGVSYNEQFF.

This rearrangement joins TRBV6-5 to TRBJ1-4, with a tentative D call TRBD1 (6 bases). Germline V gives CDR1 MNHEY, CDR2 SVGAGI. V dropped 2 bases and J dropped 11 bases, with 15 bases sitting between them. The CDR3 length is 14 residues. CDR3 DNA sequence: TGTGCCAGCAGTTACAAGGAAAGGGGGGGGAAACTGTTTTTT. This gives the protein CASSYKERGGKLFF.

This clone was detected only a few times. The V call is TRBV4-2, the J call TRBJ2-5; a possible D gene is TRBD2 (5 bases). This CDR3 contains 15 residues. Per germline, CDR1 LGHNA and CDR2 YNFKEQ. With 4 bases removed from V and 7 bases from J, the gap between germline ends came to 19 bases. CDR3 in DNA: TGTGCCAGCAGCCCCATTGAAGGTAGCGAAGGGACCCAGTACTTC. Its protein product is CASSPIEGSEGTQYF.

V and J are TRBV6-5 and TRBJ2-3; D gene ambiguous. CDR3 length equals 12 residues. Germline V lookup: CDR1 MNHEY, CDR2 SVGAGI. Trimming shortened V by 7 bases and J by 2 bases, and 7 bases separated the two germline ends. This chain's CDR3 is CASNAHTDTQYF. CDR3 in DNA: TGTGCCAGCAACGCACACACAGATACGCAGTATTTT.

The V call is TRBV3-1 (or the pseudogene TRBV3-2), the J call TRBJ2-4; the D is unclear. The CDR3 contains 14 residues. The germline V gene has CDR1 LGHDT and CDR2 YNNKEL (reference sequence). The germline V and J ends were trimmed by 1 base and 6 bases, with 10 bases remaining between them. The CDR3 sequence is CASSQGLLSNIQYF. In DNA form, the CDR3 reads TGTGCCAGCAGCCAAGGATTACTCTCAAACATTCAGTACTTC.

V and J are TRBV19 and TRBJ1-4; 7 bases are a match to TRBD1. From germline, CDR1 is LNHDA and CDR2 SQIVND (reference sequence). V dropped 6 bases and J dropped 5; count of bases not matched to a gene: 9. This CDR3 is 15 amino acids long. The CDR3 DNA reads as TGTGCCAGTAGCGGAACAGGGGTTGCGAATGAAAAACTGTTTTTT. Translated, it gives CASSGTGVANEKLFF.

This chain uses TRBV7-3 with TRBJ1-1; D may be TRBD1 (6 bases). This CDR3 spans 14 amino acids. Germline-derived CDR1 and CDR2 are SGHTA and FQGTGA. Trimming cost V 5 bases and J 4 bases, with 14 bases left between them. CDR3 nucleotides: TGTGCCAGCAGCCTTACAGGGATGGGCACTGAAGCTTTCTTT. It encodes CASSLTGMGTEAFF. The full variable domain, its missing parts supplied by reference TRBV7-3 and TRBJ1-1, is GAGVSQTPSNKVTEKGKYVELRCDPISGHTALYWYRQSLGQGPEFLIYFQGTGAADDSGLPNDRFFAVRPEGSVSTLKIQRTERGDSAVYLCASSLTGMGTEAFFGQGTRLTVV.

The genes are TRBV27 and TRBJ2-6; TRBD2 matches 8 bases. Germline V gene data show CDR1 as MNHEY and CDR2 as SMNVEV (reference sequence). Trimming cost V 5 bases and J 4 bases; bases outside gene matches: 7. This CDR3 region has 16 residues. This CDR3 reads CASSPGGGLGANVLTF. The CDR3, as DNA: TGTGCCAGCAGTCCCGGGGGGGGACTGGGGGCCAACGTCCTGACTTTC.

This chain joins TRBV5-1 and TRBJ1-2; 7 bases agree with TRBD1. The CDR3 runs 15 residues. Trimming at V came to 0 bases and at J to 2 bases, leaving 4 bases not matched to a gene. CDR1 SGHRS and CDR2 YFSETQ come from the germline V gene. CDR3 loop: CASSLGTGTNYGYTF. Here the CDR3 DNA reads TGCGCCAGCAGCTTGGGGACAGGTACAAACTATGGCTACACCTTC. The full variable domain, completed using reference TRBV5-1 and TRBJ1-2, is KAGVTQTPRYLIKTRGQQVTLSCSPISGHRSVSWYQQTPGQGLQFLFEYFSETQRNKGNFPGRFSGRQFSNSRSEMNVSTLELGDSALYLCASSLGTGTNYGYTFGSGTRLTVV.

The chain has TRBV11-2 and TRBJ2-4, with D perhaps TRBD1 (5 bases). This CDR3 has 14 amino acids. Trimming cost V 1 base and J 8 bases, with 12 bases left between them. CDR1 and CDR2 from the germline V gene are SGHAT and FQNNGV. CDR3 in amino acids: CASSLVGPPDIQYF. The DNA for the CDR3 is TGTGCCAGCAGCTTAGTGGGGCCCCCGGACATTCAGTACTTC.

The chain recombines TRBV30 with TRBJ2-2; a possible D gene is TRBD2 (7 bases). CDR3 length equals 15 residues. Germline V gene data show CDR1 as GTSNPN and CDR2 as SVGIG (reference sequence). Deletions cut 8 bases from V and 3 bases from J, with 19 bases between. The CDR3 here is CAVRRGASDTGELFF. CDR3 DNA: TGTGCCGTTCGTCGGGGGGCGTCGGACACCGGGGAGCTGTTTTTT.